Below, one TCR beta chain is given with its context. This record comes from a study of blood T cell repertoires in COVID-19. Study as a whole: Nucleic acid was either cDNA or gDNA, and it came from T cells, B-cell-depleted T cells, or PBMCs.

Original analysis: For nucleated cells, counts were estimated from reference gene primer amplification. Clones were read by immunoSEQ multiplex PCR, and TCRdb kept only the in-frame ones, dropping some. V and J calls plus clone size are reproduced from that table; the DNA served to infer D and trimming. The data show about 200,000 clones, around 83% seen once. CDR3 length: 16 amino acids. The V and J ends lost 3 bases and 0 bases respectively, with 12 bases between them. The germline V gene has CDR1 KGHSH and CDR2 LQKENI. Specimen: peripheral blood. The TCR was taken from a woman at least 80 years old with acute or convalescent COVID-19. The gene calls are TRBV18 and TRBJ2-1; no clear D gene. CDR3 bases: TGTGCCAGCTCACCGTCCGCGGTAAGCTCCTACAATGAGCAGTTCTTC. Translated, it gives CASSPSAVSSYNEQFF.